The rows below give T cell receptor beta chains drawn from one sample of a study of blood T cells in healthy people across ages. A single record per CDR3 protein comes from TCRdb applying MiXCR to the 5' RACE reads. The sample has hundreds of thousands of distinct CDR3 sequences, 55% to 70% seen once. Material: blood. Every receptor here comes from a man under 40 in good health. CDR3s include the opening cysteine and the closing phenylalanine or tryptophan. D genes are given only for firm matches. For some rows the clone size is stated as once, few or many, or as a class when expanded; others skip it.

J gene,clone size,D gene,V gene,CDR3 protein,CDR3 DNA
TRBJ2-7,few,TRBD1,TRBV14,CARRRTGESPLAYEQYF,TGTGCCAGGCGGAGGACAGGAGAAAGCCCCCTTGCCTACGAGCAGTACTTC
TRBJ2-3,NA,TRBD1,TRBV6-1,CASSPRTDRPRTDTQYF,TGTGCCAGCAGTCCCCGCACGGACAGGCCTCGCACAGATACGCAGTATTTT
TRBJ2-1,NA,TRBD2,TRBV7-9,CASFEAYYGGSRHEQFF,TGTGCCAGCTTCGAGGCCTACTACGGCGGGAGTCGGCATGAGCAGTTCTTC
TRBJ2-3,few,NA,TRBV7-4,CASTTIPNRGPDTQYF,TGTGCCAGCACCACCATACCCAATAGGGGACCCGATACGCAGTATTTT
TRBJ1-2,NA,NA,TRBV5-1,CASSLIWDKGYTF,TGCGCCAGCAGCTTGATCTGGGATAAGGGCTACACCTTC
TRBJ2-1,NA,NA,TRBV23-1,CASSQSLSRLGIRCNEQFF,TGCGCCAGCAGTCAATCCCTGAGTCGGCTAGGGATTCGATGCAATGAGCAGTTCTTC
TRBJ2-7,NA,NA,TRBV21-1,CASSKAEGYEQYF,TGTGCCAGCAGCAAAGCGGAGGGGTACGAGCAGTACTTC
TRBJ2-5,few,NA,TRBV4-1,CASSQVTLPQETQYF,TGCGCCAGCAGCCAAGTTACGCTTCCCCAAGAGACCCAGTACTTC
TRBJ2-5,NA,NA,TRBV15,CATSRGSTGCSLSETQYF,TGTGCCACCAGCAGAGGGTCAACGGGGTGCAGTTTGTCGGAGACCCAGTACTTC
TRBJ2-7,NA,NA,TRBV27,CASSQTVFYEQYF,TGTGCCAGCAGCCAGACAGTATTCTACGAGCAGTACTTC
TRBJ1-2,NA,NA,TRBV10-3,CAITSQLDAVYGYTF,TGTGCCATCACGTCACAATTGGACGCGGTCTATGGCTACACCTTC
TRBJ2-1,NA,NA,TRBV10-3,CAISARESYNEQFF,TGTGCCATCAGTGCGAGGGAGTCCTACAATGAGCAGTTCTTC
TRBJ2-1,NA,NA,TRBV5-1,CASSSTVGLYNEQFF,TGCGCCAGCAGCTCAACAGTGGGACTCTACAATGAGCAGTTCTTC
TRBJ1-5,NA,NA,TRBV3-1,CASSAGTETFSNQPQHF,TGTGCCAGCAGCGCCGGGACCGAAACCTTTAGCAATCAGCCCCAGCATTTT
TRBJ2-7,NA,NA,TRBV2,CASSEQGPSYEQYF,TGTGCCAGCAGTGAACAGGGGCCCTCCTACGAGCAGTACTTC
TRBJ1-2,NA,NA,TRBV7-9,CASSIGTGLGYTF,TGTGCCAGCAGCATAGGGACCGGGCTCGGCTACACCTTC
TRBJ2-2,once,TRBD1,TRBV20-1,CNARVTRDRGPGTGELFF,TGCAATGCTAGAGTCACCCGGGACAGGGGGCCAGGCACCGGGGAGCTGTTTTTT
TRBJ1-1,NA,NA,TRBV29-1,CSATGYEDTEAFF,TGCAGCGCAACAGGGTACGAGGACACTGAAGCTTTCTTT
TRBJ2-5,NA,TRBD2,TRBV20-1,CSAVAGETQYF,TGCAGTGCCGTAGCGGGAGAGACCCAGTACTTC
TRBJ2-3,NA,NA,TRBV9,CASSVGGMGADTQYF,TGTGCCAGCAGCGTAGGAGGGATGGGGGCAGATACGCAGTATTTT
TRBJ2-5,NA,TRBD2,TRBV5-1,CASSPRTSGDKRGTQYF,TGCGCCAGCAGCCCCAGGACTAGCGGGGATAAAAGAGGGACCCAGTACTTC
TRBJ2-7,NA,NA,TRBV7-9,CASSLMTTYEQYF,TGTGCCAGCAGTCTGATGACAACCTACGAGCAGTACTTC
TRBJ2-1,NA,NA,TRBV24-1,CATSEGQGAYNEQFF,TGTGCCACCAGTGAGGGGCAAGGGGCTTACAATGAGCAGTTCTTC
TRBJ1-4,NA,NA,TRBV20-1,CSAHQGAGEKLFF,TGCAGTGCTCACCAGGGAGCTGGTGAAAAACTGTTTTTT
TRBJ2-6,NA,NA,TRBV7-2,CASSLVEGYGANVLTF,TGTGCCAGCAGCTTAGTCGAGGGGTACGGGGCCAACGTCCTGACTTTC
TRBJ1-5,NA,NA,TRBV7-6,CASSQIGGNQPQHF,TGTGCCAGCAGCCAGATCGGGGGGAATCAGCCCCAGCATTTT
TRBJ2-5,few,NA,TRBV11-2,CASSLWGTRETQYF,TGTGCCAGCAGCTTATGGGGGACCCGGGAGACCCAGTACTTC
TRBJ1-5,NA,TRBD1,TRBV6-1,CASSESGQPGDDQPQHF,TGTGCCAGCAGTGAATCGGGACAGCCGGGGGACGATCAGCCCCAGCATTTT